This record looks at one TCR beta chain sequence and its context. No cognate antigen has been identified for it. No much larger clone is present one base from it, and per-base qualities are unavailable. The sample is drawn from a study of shared clonotypes between healthy human individuals (dated by TCRdb to between 2020 and 2021). For the study in its entirety: A couple of women and a few men aged 18 to 49 years were included in the cohort. Blood TCR repertoires of about five healthy adults were deeply sequenced to estimate repertoire size and the extent of clonotype sharing between individuals. To increase sequencing depth and limit assay-specific biases, different laboratories used diverse techniques to prepare libraries and sequence TCR repertoires. Leukapheresis yielded between about 0.9 and 8.9 billion PBMCs per donor. Study-wide findings and limitations: Because the study included a small number of donors, the genetic and exposure-history diversity represented was limited. Based on pairwise subsampling, the degree of clonotype sharing among donors was expected to be affected by sequencing depth. Sampling was restricted to blood, and TCR repertoires in tissue are likely to differ from TCR repertoires in blood.

Donors were healthy HIV-negative adults with no recently reported acute infections or vaccinations. Only Caucasian adults living in Nashville, Tennessee, USA were represented among the donors. For unsorted samples, some 90 million PBMCs were counted and genomic DNA was extracted with the QIAamp DNA Blood Mini kit. Blood was obtained by leukapheresis, after which PBMCs were separated by Ficoll-Histopaque density gradient centrifugation and cryopreserved in liquid nitrogen vapor phase. Reading from cysteine to phenylalanine, the CDR3 counts 14 amino acids. The retained sequence is limited to the CDR3, 42 bases, with the frame set at the first base. Based on the germline V gene (reference sequence), the CDR1 and CDR2 sequences are LNHDA and SQIVND. Trimming accounts for 1 base at V and 3 bases at J, while the number of junction bases matched to no gene is 2. Using the deep immunoSEQ assay, multiplex PCR amplified TCR CDR3 regions from genomic DNA. Extracted genomic DNA from each cell subset was distributed evenly across all wells of several immunoSEQ 96-well plates, and each plate was treated as a replicate. For unsorted PBMC, 250 to 350 ng of genomic DNA, equivalent to 30,000 to 35,000 T cell genomes, went into each replicate PCR. Ten immunoSEQ deep assay plates were used to sequence the unsorted PBMC genomic DNA. The purified libraries were quantified using a Qubit 3.0 fluorometer, sized with a Bioanalyzer 2100, and then quantified again using the KAPA Library Quantification kit. Every immunoSEQ 96-well plate was sequenced on a separate single-read 150-cycle Illumina NextSeq 550 flow cell. Concerning the study's data processing: Because only junctional sequences without quality scores were contained in the immunoSEQ output, filtering matching that applied to full-length reads could not be performed. To assign V/J genes and CDR3, sequences were annotated using PyIR, a Python wrapper for IgBLAST v1.9, with IMGT germline references. Reads were removed for weak V/J assignments (E-value above 1e-6), missing CDR3, stop codons, out-of-frame junctions, or ambiguous translated residues. V3J clonotypes were defined by identical inferred V gene, J gene, and CDR3 amino acid sequence. The percentage overlap between two repertoires was calculated by dividing the number of shared unique clonotypes by the size of the smaller repertoire. Repertoire richness was assessed with RTK rarefaction, the Chao1 estimator, and Recon v2.1 estimates of unobserved clonotypes. TCRdb stores this immuneACCESS table with in-frame sequences only. Part of the clones is absent; in the studies checked, under half of the shortfall reflects unresolved V genes, and no reason is known for the rest. That table gives V, J and clone size, and the DNA gave D and trimming. For this sample there are about 470,000 clones; roughly three quarters appear just once. The ten largest clones capture roughly 13% of the sample.

The clonotype comes from a middle-aged woman in good health. Some clones in this sample may be carry-over from other donors' samples. The rearrangement joined TRBV19 to TRBJ2-5; TRBD2 fits 7 bases in the junction. The sequencing input was PBMCs. The DNA sequence reads TGTGCCAGTAGTATAGCCGGGACTAAAGAGACCCAGTACTTC. Its protein is CASSIAGTKETQYF.